This TCR beta chain was observed in a study of cytomegalovirus exposure and HLA in healthy donors. Study conclusions and caveats: A later analysis showed that HLA-associated TCR beta chains had undergone more clonal expansion than equally common others. Some V segments, TRBV6-2 and TRBV6-3 among them, were indistinguishable and were therefore excluded. Likely technical artifact: a cluster of highly shared sequence variants.

Researchers ran the PCR with 60 Vbeta and 13 Jbeta primers. Here immunoSEQ multiplex PCR was the method, and the copy in TCRdb shows in-frame clones only, minus some. The table has about 150,000 clones, approximately 79% seen once; the top ten hold less than 1.1%. The CDR3 has 13 residues. Germline assignment: CDR1 SEHNR and CDR2 FQNEAQ (reference sequence). V was shortened by 5 bases and J by 4 bases, with 11 bases between the two germline ends. About this clone itself: Its antigen is undetermined.

The rearrangement links TRBV7-9 to TRBJ1-2; D not resolved. Input material: PBMCs. The TCR comes from a male donor in good health and CMV-seronegative. The CDR3 region is CASSDQRVYGYTF. CDR3 in DNA: TGTGCCAGCAGCGATCAGCGAGTCTATGGCTACACCTTC. Full variable domain (missing parts from reference TRBV7-9 and TRBJ1-2): DTGVSQNPRHKITKRGQNVTFRCDPISEHNRLYWYRQTLGQGPEFLTYFQNEAQLEKSRLLSDRFSAERPKGSFSTLEIQRTEQGDSAMYLCASSDQRVYGYTFGSGTRLTVV.